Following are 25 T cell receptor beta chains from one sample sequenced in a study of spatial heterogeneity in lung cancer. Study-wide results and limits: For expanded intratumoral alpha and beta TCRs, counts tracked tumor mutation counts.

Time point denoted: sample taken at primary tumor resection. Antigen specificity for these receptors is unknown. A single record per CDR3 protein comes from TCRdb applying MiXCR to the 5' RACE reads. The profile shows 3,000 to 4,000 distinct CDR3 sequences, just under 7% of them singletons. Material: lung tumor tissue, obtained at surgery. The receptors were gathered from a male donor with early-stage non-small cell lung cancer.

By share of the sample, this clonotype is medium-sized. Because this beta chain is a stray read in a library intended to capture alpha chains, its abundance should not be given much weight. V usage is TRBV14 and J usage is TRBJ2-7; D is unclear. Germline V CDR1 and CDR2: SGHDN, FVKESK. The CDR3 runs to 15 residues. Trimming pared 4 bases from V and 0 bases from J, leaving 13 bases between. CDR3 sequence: CASSLTLDGSYEQYF. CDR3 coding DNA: TGTGCCAGCAGCCTTACCCTCGACGGCTCCTACGAGCAGTACTTC. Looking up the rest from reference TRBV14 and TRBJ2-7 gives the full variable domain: EAGVTQFPSHSVIEKGQTVTLRCDPISGHDNLYWYRRVMGKEIKFLLHFVKESKQDESGMPNNRFLAERTGGTYSTLKVQPAELEDSGVYFCASSLTLDGSYEQYFGPGTRLTVT.

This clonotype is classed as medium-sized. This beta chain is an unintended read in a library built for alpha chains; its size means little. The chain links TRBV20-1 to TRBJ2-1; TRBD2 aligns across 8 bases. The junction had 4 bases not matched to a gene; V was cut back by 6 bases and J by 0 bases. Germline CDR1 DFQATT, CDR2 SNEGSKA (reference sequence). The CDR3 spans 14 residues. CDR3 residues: CSAISGASYNEQFF. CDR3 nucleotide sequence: TGCAGTGCCATTAGCGGGGCCTCCTACAATGAGCAGTTCTTC.

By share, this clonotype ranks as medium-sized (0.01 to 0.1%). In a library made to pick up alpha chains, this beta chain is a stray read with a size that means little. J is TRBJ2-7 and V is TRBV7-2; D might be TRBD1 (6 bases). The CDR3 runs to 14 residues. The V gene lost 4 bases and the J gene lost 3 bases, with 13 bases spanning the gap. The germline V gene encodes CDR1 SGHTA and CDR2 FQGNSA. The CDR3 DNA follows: TGTGCCAGCAGCTCGCCGACAGGATACTACGAGCAGTACTTC. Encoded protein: CASSSPTGYYEQYF. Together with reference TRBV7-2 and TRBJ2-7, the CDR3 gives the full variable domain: GAGVSQSPSNKVTEKGKDVELRCDPISGHTALYWYRQSLGQGLEFLIYFQGNSAPDKSGLPSDRFSAERTGGSVSTLTIQRTQQEDSAVYLCASSSPTGYYEQYFGPGTRLTVT.

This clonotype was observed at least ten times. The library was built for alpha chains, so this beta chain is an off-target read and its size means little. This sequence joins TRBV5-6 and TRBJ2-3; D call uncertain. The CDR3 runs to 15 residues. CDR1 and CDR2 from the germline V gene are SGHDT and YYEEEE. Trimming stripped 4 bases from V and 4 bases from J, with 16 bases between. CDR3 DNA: TGTGCCAGCAGCCCGGATTTGAGAGTAGCAGATACGCAGTATTTT. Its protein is CASSPDLRVADTQYF.

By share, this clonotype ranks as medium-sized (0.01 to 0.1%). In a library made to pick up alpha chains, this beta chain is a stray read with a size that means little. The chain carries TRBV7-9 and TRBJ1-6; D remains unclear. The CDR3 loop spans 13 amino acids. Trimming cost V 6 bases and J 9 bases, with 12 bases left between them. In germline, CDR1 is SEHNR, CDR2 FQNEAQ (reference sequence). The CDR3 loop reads CASSPMGSSPLHF. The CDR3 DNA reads TGTGCCAGCAGTCCAATGGGGTCTTCACCCCTCCACTTT.

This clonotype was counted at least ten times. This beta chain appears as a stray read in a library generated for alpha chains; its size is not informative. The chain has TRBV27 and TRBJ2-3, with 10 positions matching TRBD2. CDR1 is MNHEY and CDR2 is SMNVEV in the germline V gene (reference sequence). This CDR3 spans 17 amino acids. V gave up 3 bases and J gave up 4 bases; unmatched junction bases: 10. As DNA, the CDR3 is TGTGCCAGCAGTTTCTTGCCTAGCGGGGGAGGGGCAGATACGCAGTATTTT. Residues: CASSFLPSGGGADTQYF.

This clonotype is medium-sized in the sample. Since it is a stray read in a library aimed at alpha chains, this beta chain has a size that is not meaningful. The DNA for the CDR3 is TGCAGTGCTAAATGGACTAGCGGCAAAAACATTCAGTACTTC. It encodes CSAKWTSGKNIQYF. This chain uses TRBV20-1 with TRBJ2-4; TRBD2 matches at 10 bases. CDR3 length: 14 amino acids. Germline CDR1 reads DFQATT; CDR2 reads SNEGSKA (reference sequence). Trimming at V came to 4 bases and at J to 3 bases, leaving 3 bases not matched to a gene.

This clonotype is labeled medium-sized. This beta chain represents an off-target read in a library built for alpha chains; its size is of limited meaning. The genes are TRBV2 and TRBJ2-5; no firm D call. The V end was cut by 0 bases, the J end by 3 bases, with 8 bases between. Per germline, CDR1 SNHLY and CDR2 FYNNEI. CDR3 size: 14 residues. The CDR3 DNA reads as TGTGCCAGCAGTGAAGCTCGGCGCGAAGAGACCCAGTACTTC. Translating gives CASSEARREETQYF.

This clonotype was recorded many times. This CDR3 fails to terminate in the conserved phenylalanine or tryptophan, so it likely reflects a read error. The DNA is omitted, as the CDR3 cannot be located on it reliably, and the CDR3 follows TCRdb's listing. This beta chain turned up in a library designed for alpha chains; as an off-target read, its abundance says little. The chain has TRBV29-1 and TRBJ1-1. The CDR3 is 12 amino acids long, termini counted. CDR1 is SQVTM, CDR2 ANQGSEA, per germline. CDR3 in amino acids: CSVEVRGGTSIC.

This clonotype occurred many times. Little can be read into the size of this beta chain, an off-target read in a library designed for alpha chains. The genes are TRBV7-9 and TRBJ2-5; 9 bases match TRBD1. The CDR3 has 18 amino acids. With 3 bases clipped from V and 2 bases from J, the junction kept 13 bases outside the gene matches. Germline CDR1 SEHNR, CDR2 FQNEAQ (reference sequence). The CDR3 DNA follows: TGTGCCAGCAGCTTTTATACTTGGGACAGGGAAAGACAAGAGACCCAGTACTTC. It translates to CASSFYTWDRERQETQYF.

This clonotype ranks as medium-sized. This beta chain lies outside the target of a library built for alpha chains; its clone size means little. This CDR3 reads CSAREAGGWVTQYF. For the CDR3, the DNA is TGCAGTGCCCGAGAAGCGGGAGGGTGGGTTACGCAGTATTTT. The chain uses TRBV20-1 and TRBJ2-3; TRBD2 agrees at 10 bases. The length of the CDR3 is 14 residues. Per germline, CDR1 DFQATT and CDR2 SNEGSKA (reference sequence). V shed 6 bases, J shed 8 bases, and the junction held 11 bases outside the gene matches.

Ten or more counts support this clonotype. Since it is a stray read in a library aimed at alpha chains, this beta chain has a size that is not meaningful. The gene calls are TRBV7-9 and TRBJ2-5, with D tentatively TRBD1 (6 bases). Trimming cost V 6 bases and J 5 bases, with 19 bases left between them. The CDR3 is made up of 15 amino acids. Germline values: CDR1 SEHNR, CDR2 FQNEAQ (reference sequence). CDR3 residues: CASRRTDRFSETQYF. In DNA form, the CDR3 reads TGTGCCAGCAGGAGGACCGACAGGTTTTCGGAGACCCAGTACTTC. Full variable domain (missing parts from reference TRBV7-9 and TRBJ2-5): DTGVSQNPRHKITKRGQNVTFRCDPISEHNRLYWYRQTLGQGPEFLTYFQNEAQLEKSRLLSDRFSAERPKGSFSTLEIQRTEQGDSAMYLCASRRTDRFSETQYFGPGTRLLVL.

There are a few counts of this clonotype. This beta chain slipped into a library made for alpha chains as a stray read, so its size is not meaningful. In nucleotides, the CDR3 is TGTGCCAGCAGCCTCATCGGGAGCAACTATGGCTACACCTTC. This translates into CASSLIGSNYGYTF. The rearrangement joins TRBV6-2 or TRBV6-3 to TRBJ1-2; D uncertain. The CDR3 is 14 residues long. V dropped 6 bases and J dropped 2 bases, with 13 bases sitting between them. Germline V gene data show CDR1 as MNHEY and CDR2 as SVGEGT.

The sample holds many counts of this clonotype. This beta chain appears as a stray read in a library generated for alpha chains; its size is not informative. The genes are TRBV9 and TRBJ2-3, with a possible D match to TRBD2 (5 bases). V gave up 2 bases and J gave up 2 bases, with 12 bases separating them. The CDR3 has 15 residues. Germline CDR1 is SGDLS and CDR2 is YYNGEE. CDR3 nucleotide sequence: TGTGCCAGCAGCGTCTCCGGAGGAGACACAGATACGCAGTATTTT. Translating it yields CASSVSGGDTDTQYF.

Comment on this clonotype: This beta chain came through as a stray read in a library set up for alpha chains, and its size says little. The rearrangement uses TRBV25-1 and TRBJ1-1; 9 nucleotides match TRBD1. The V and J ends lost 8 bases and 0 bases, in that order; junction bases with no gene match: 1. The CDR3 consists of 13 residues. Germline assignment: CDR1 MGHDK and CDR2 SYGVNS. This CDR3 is CASGQGMNTEAFF. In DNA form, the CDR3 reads TGTGCCAGCGGACAGGGGATGAACACTGAAGCTTTCTTT.

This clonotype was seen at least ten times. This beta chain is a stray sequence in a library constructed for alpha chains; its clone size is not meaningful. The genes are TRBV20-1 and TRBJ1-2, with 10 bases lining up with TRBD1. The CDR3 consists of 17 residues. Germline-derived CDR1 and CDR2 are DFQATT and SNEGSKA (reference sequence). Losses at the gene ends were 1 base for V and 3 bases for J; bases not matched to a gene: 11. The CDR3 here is CSARAGHGQGVDYGYTF. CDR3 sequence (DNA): TGCAGTGCTAGAGCTGGACACGGACAGGGGGTCGACTATGGCTACACCTTC.

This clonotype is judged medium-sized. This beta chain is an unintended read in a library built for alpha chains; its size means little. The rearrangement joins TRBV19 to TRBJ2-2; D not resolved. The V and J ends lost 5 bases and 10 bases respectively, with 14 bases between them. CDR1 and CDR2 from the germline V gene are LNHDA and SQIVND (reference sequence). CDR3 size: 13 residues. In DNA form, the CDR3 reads TGTGCCAGTAGTCACCCAGATACGTTGGAGCTGTTTTTT. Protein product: CASSHPDTLELFF.

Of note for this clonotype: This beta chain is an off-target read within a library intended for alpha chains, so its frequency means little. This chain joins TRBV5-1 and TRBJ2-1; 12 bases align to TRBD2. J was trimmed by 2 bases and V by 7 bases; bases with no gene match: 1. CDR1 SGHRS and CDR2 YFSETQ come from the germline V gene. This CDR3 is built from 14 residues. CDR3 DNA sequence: TGCGCCAGCTCTAGCGGGGGGGCCTACAATGAGCAGTTCTTC. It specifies CASSSGGAYNEQFF.

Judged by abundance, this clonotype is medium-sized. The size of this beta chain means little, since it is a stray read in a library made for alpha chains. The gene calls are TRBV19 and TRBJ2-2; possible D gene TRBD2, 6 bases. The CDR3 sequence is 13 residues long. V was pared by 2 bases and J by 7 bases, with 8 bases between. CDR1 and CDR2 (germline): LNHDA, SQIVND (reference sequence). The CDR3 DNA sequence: TGTGCCAGTAGTATATCTAGCGTCGGGGAGCTGTTTTTT. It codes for CASSISSVGELFF.

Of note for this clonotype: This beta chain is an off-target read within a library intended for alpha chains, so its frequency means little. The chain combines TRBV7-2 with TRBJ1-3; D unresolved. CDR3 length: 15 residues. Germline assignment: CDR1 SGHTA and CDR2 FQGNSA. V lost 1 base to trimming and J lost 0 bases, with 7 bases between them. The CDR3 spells CASSLGPSSGNTIYF. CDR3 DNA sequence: TGTGCCAGCAGCTTAGGACCCTCCTCTGGAAACACCATATATTTT.

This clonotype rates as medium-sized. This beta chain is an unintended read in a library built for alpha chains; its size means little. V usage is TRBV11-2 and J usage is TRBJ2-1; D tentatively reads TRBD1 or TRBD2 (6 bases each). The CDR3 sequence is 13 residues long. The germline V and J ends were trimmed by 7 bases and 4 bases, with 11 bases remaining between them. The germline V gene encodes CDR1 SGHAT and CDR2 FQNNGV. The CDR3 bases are TGTGCCAGCACCGAGGGGGGTTACAATGAGCAGTTCTTC. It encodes CASTEGGYNEQFF.

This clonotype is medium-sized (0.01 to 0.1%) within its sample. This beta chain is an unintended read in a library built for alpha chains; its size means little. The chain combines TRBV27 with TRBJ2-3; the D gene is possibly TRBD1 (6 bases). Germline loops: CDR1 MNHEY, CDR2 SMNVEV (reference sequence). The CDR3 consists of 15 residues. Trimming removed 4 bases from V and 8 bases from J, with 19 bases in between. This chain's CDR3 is CASSSRTTGSGTQYF. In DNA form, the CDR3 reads TGTGCCAGCAGTTCGAGAACCACAGGGTCAGGTACGCAGTATTTT.

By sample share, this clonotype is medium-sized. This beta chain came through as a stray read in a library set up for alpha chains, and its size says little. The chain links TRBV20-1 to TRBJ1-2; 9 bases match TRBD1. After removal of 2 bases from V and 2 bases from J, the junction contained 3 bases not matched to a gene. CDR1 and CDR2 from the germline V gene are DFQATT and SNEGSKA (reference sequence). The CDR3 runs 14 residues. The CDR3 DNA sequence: TGCAGTGCTAGACGGACAGGGGCAAACTATGGCTACACCTTC. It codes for CSARRTGANYGYTF.

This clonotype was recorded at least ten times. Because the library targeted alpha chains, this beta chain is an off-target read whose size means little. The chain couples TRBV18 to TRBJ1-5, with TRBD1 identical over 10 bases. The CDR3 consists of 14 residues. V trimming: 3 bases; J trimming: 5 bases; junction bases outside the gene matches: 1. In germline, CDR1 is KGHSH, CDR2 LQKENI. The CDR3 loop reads CASSPGTGDQPQHF. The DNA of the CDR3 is TGTGCCAGCTCACCCGGGACAGGGGATCAGCCCCAGCATTTT.

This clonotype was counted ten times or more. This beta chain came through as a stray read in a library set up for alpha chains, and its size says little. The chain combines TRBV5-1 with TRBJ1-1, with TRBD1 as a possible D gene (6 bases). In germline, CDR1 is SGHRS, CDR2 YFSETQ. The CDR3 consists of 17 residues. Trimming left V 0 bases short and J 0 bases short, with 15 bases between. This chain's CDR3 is CASSLGVRTALNTEAFF. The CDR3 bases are TGCGCCAGCAGCTTGGGAGTTAGGACAGCCTTGAACACTGAAGCTTTCTTT. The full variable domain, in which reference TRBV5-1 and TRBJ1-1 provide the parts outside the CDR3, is KAGVTQTPRYLIKTRGQQVTLSCSPISGHRSVSWYQQTPGQGLQFLFEYFSETQRNKGNFPGRFSGRQFSNSRSEMNVSTLELGDSALYLCASSLGVRTALNTEAFFGQGTRLTVV.